This TCR beta chain emerged from a study of post-analysis software for immune sequencing data. Notes on the study in general: Strong same-batch co-clustering of samples appeared with F measure clustering. Controls showed lower frequencies than patients for 4 or 5 TRBV segments, and TRBV5-6, TRBV5-1 and TRBV20-1 were among these.

V lost 3 bases and J lost 5, with 21 bases in between. Germline assignment: CDR1 MRHNA and CDR2 SNTAGT. There are 17 residues in the CDR3. Prepared libraries of TCR beta cDNA carried unique molecular identifiers. Out of roughly 0.85 to 10 million T cells, 480,000 or so cDNA molecules were generated. TCRdb recomputed calls from the PCR reads with MiXCR, one row per CDR3 protein. The table records about 570,000 distinct CDR3 sequences, around 36% of them present only once. Many counts were recorded for this clonotype. Its cognate antigen is unknown. The chain employs TRBV6-4 and TRBJ2-3, with a weak D call TRBD2 (6 bases). Sequencing was done on a sample of blood. The sequence was obtained from a girl younger than 18 with multiple sclerosis. CDR3 residues: CASSEGSGYSVLDTQYF. For the CDR3, the DNA is TGTGCCAGCAGTGAAGGAAGCGGGTACTCGGTGTTAGATACGCAGTATTTT.